The 22 T cell receptor beta chains in this list originate from one sample, sequenced in a study of T cell clonotyping in hematopoietic cell transplantation. The table came from immunoSEQ multiplex PCR; TCRdb's copy has only in-frame clones and leaves some out. Counted here are 15,000 or so clones, 70% to 75% occurring once; the ten biggest clones make up 8.5% to 9.5%. Input material: peripheral blood mononuclear cells. Source of these receptors: a woman between 55 and 75 years old in good health. Some clones in this sample may be carry-over from other donors' samples.

The chain is built from TRBV6-5 and TRBJ2-7; 7 bases are a match to TRBD1. The germline CDR1 and CDR2 sequences are MNHEY and SVGAGI. The V segment lost 4 bases and the J segment 6 bases; nucleotides outside the gene matches: 3. There are 12 residues in the CDR3. As DNA, the CDR3 is TGTGCCAGCAGTTTCTGGACAGGCGAGCAGTACTTC. This translates into CASSFWTGEQYF.

This clone was seen only once. The genes are TRBV4-3 and TRBJ1-2; D gene unclear. The CDR3 is made up of 16 amino acids. Germline V lookup: CDR1 LGHNA, CDR2 YSLEER. V dropped 1 base and J dropped 3 bases, with 15 bases sitting between them. The CDR3 sequence is CASSQGYGLSYYGYTF. CDR3 DNA sequence: TGCGCCAGCAGCCAAGGTTACGGGTTAAGTTACTATGGCTACACCTTC.

The gene calls are TRBV4-1 and TRBJ2-7; D call uncertain. The V gene lost 2 bases and the J gene lost 3 bases, with 5 bases spanning the gap. The germline CDR1 and CDR2 sequences are MGHRA and YSYEKL. The CDR3 has 12 residues. The CDR3 coding sequence is TGCGCCAGCAGCCAAACGGGCTACGAGCAGTACTTC. It yields the protein CASSQTGYEQYF.

This clone occurred a few times. The chain links TRBV6-5 to TRBJ1-6; D gene unclear. The CDR3 loop spans 15 amino acids. Trimming cost V 7 bases and J 6 bases, with 16 bases left between them. Germline-derived CDR1 and CDR2 are MNHEY and SVGAGI. The CDR3 bases are TGTGCCAGCACCTACCGTCCGGTCGGTAATTCACCCCTCCACTTT. This translates into CASTYRPVGNSPLHF.

The rearrangement uses TRBV19 and TRBJ1-5, with 7 bases that match TRBD1. J was trimmed by 4 bases and V by 2 bases; bases with no gene match: 5. Per the germline V gene, CDR1 is LNHDA and CDR2 is SQIVND (reference sequence). The CDR3 consists of 15 residues. The CDR3 sequence is CASSIWDRINQPQHF. The CDR3 DNA follows: TGTGCCAGTAGTATATGGGACAGAATAAATCAGCCCCAGCATTTT.

This clone has a single count. The chain is built from TRBV29-1 and TRBJ2-3; D ambiguous. Looked up from germline, CDR1 is SQVTM and CDR2 is ANQGSEA. The V end lost 1 base, the J end lost 4 bases, and 6 bases lay between the germline ends. This CDR3 has 12 residues. CDR3 region: CSVEVGSDTQYF. In DNA, the CDR3 is TGCAGCGTTGAAGTGGGATCAGATACGCAGTATTTT.

The V call is TRBV6-5, the J call TRBJ2-3; D uncertain. The length of the CDR3 is 10 residues. The ends were cut back, 5 bases at V and 10 bases at J, with 7 bases in the middle. CDR1 is MNHEY and CDR2 is SVGAGI in the germline V gene. The CDR3 spells CASSHAPQYF. The CDR3 DNA reads as TGTGCCAGCAGTCACGCCCCGCAGTATTTT.

V gene TRBV5-1 combines with J gene TRBJ2-5; 10 bases agree with TRBD1. V lost 4 bases to trimming and J lost 3 bases; unmatched junction nucleotides: 6. This CDR3 is built from 15 residues. Per germline, CDR1 SGHRS and CDR2 YFSETQ. CDR3 sequence reads: CASSTQDRGEETQYF. DNA for the CDR3: TGCGCCAGCAGCACCCAGGACAGGGGGGAAGAGACCCAGTACTTC.

The J gene is TRBJ1-2, the V gene TRBV28, with D possibly being TRBD1 (5 bases). The ends were cut back, 1 base at V and 8 bases at J, with 8 bases in the middle. This CDR3 has 12 amino acids. The V gene's germline CDR1 is MDHEN and CDR2 SYDVKM. The DNA of the CDR3 is TGTGCCAGCAGTTTATTCCAGGGAGGCTACACCTTC. Protein product: CASSLFQGGYTF.

The V call is TRBV2, the J call TRBJ1-1; D uncertain. V lost 6 bases to trimming and J lost 5 bases, with 10 bases between them. Germline assignment: CDR1 SNHLY and CDR2 FYNNEI. This CDR3 has 12 amino acids. The CDR3 bases are TGTGCCAGCAGGCTCATGGGGACTGAAGCTTTCTTT. This codes for CASRLMGTEAFF.

CDR3 DNA sequence: TGTGCCAGCAGTTTGGACTACCTCGGGGAGCAGTACTTC. As protein: CASSLDYLGEQYF. The chain has TRBV7-2 and TRBJ2-7, with a possible D match to TRBD2 (6 bases). The CDR3 runs to 13 residues. V was clipped by 6 bases and J by 7 bases, with 16 bases between them. CDR1 is SGHTA, CDR2 FQGNSA, per germline. The full variable domain, rest sourced from reference TRBV7-2 and TRBJ2-7, is GAGVSQSPSNKVTEKGKDVELRCDPISGHTALYWYRQSLGQGLEFLIYFQGNSAPDKSGLPSDRFSAERTGGSVSTLTIQRTQQEDSAVYLCASSLDYLGEQYFGPGTRLTVT.

The chain uses TRBV5-6 and TRBJ2-2, with 7 bases aligning to TRBD1. In germline, CDR1 is SGHDT, CDR2 YYEEEE. V trimming: 0 bases; J trimming: 7 bases; junction bases outside the gene matches: 9. CDR3 length equals 16 residues. The CDR3 protein is CASSLAKRGHSGELFF. CDR3 nucleotide sequence: TGTGCCAGCAGCTTGGCCAAAAGGGGGCATAGCGGGGAGCTGTTTTTT. Full variable domain (remainder filled in from reference TRBV5-6 and TRBJ2-2): DAGVTQSPTHLIKTRGQQVTLRCSPKSGHDTVSWYQQALGQGPQFIFQYYEEEERQRGNFPDRFSGHQFPNYSSELNVNALLLGDSALYLCASSLAKRGHSGELFFGEGSRLTVL.

V usage is TRBV6-5 and J usage is TRBJ1-2; TRBD1 might be the D (5 bases). V was trimmed by 2 bases and J by 5 bases, leaving 12 bases between them. From germline, CDR1 is MNHEY and CDR2 SVGAGI. The CDR3 spans 14 residues. The CDR3 spells CASSYGQGLYGYTF. The DNA of the CDR3 is TGTGCCAGCAGTTACGGGCAGGGATTGTATGGCTACACCTTC.

The chain combines TRBV5-1 with TRBJ1-2; 9 nucleotides line up with TRBD1. The CDR3 length is 13 residues. Looked up from germline, CDR1 is SGHRS and CDR2 is YFSETQ. The V segment lost 6 bases and the J segment 8 bases; nucleotides outside the gene matches: 8. The CDR3 loop is CASTSGTGNGYTF. CDR3 in DNA: TGCGCCAGCACCTCCGGGACAGGGAACGGCTACACCTTC.

This clone was detected only a few times. V usage is TRBV2 and J usage is TRBJ2-5; a possible D gene is TRBD1 (6 bases). The V end lost 4 bases, the J end lost 12 bases, and 21 bases lay between the germline ends. The CDR3 loop spans 14 amino acids. CDR1 SNHLY and CDR2 FYNNEI come from the germline V gene. CDR3 loop: CASSASLLDSNKYF. The CDR3, as DNA: TGTGCCAGCAGTGCCAGTCTTCTGGACAGCAATAAGTACTTC.

This clone appeared a few times. V is TRBV28 and J is TRBJ1-2, with unresolved D. The CDR3 has 14 residues. Trimming shortened V by 6 bases and J by 3 bases, and 14 bases separated the two germline ends. Per the germline V gene, CDR1 is MDHEN and CDR2 is SYDVKM. CDR3 sequence reads: CASRPRGWDYGYTF. The CDR3, as DNA: TGTGCCAGCAGGCCCAGAGGATGGGACTATGGCTACACCTTC.

The chain links TRBV28 to TRBJ1-1; 9 bases align to TRBD1. J lost 4 bases, V lost 6 bases, and 6 bases had no gene match. CDR1 and CDR2 (germline): MDHEN, SYDVKM. This CDR3 region has 14 residues. CDR3 in amino acids: CASSYLTGGTEAFF. For the CDR3, the DNA is TGTGCCAGCAGCTACCTGACAGGGGGCACTGAAGCTTTCTTT. The entire variable domain, with the rest obtained from reference TRBV28 and TRBJ1-1, is as follows: DVKVTQSSRYLVKRTGEKVFLECVQDMDHENMFWYRQDPGLGLRLIYFSYDVKMKEKGDIPEGYSVSREKKERFSLILESASTNQTSMYLCASSYLTGGTEAFFGQGTRLTVV.

This clone occurred a few times. The chain joins TRBV7-9 to TRBJ2-7; a weak D match, TRBD2 (6 bases). Germline V gene data show CDR1 as SEHNR and CDR2 as FQNEAQ (reference sequence). The V and J ends lost 0 bases and 6 bases respectively, with 9 bases between them. The CDR3 consists of 13 residues. The CDR3 here is CASSLAYGGEQYF. The CDR3 DNA reads TGTGCCAGCAGCTTAGCGTACGGGGGCGAGCAGTACTTC.

The chain couples TRBV29-1 to TRBJ1-4, with a possible D match to TRBD1 (5 bases). Germline-derived CDR1 and CDR2 are SQVTM and ANQGSEA. Trimming left V 4 bases short and J 3 bases short, with 6 bases between. This CDR3 spans 12 amino acids. CDR3 sequence reads: CSVATANEKLFF. Here the CDR3 DNA reads TGCAGCGTTGCGACAGCTAATGAAAAACTGTTTTTT.

In this sample, this clone turned up once. The V call is TRBV29-1, the J call TRBJ2-7; D unclear. Germline assignment: CDR1 SQVTM and CDR2 ANQGSEA. Trimming cost V 6 bases and J 3 bases, with 12 bases left between them. CDR3 length: 12 residues. CDR3 coding DNA: TGCAGCGTCCCGAAAAACGACTACGAGCAGTACTTC. It yields the protein CSVPKNDYEQYF.

The chain is built from TRBV5-6 and TRBJ1-5; D gene uncertain. This CDR3 is 15 amino acids long. Trimming removed 5 bases from V and 7 bases from J, with 19 bases in between. Germline V gives CDR1 SGHDT, CDR2 YYEEEE. The CDR3 nucleotides read TGTGCCAGCAGGCCCTGGTCCGGGAAGGCGCAGCCCCAGCATTTT. Protein sequence: CASRPWSGKAQPQHF.

The chain employs TRBV2 and TRBJ2-1, with 12 bases that match TRBD2. Germline CDR1 is SNHLY and CDR2 is FYNNEI. This CDR3 region has 18 residues. V lost 0 bases and J lost 4; bases outside the gene matches: 7. As DNA, the CDR3 is TGTGCCAGCAGTGAAGCCCCAGGACTAGCGGGGTATTACAATGAGCAGTTCTTC. Translating it yields CASSEAPGLAGYYNEQFF.